These 10 T cell receptor beta chains were all obtained from the same sample, sequenced in a study of blood T cell repertoires in COVID-19. The assay was immunoSEQ multiplex PCR, and TCRdb's table has in-frame clones only and misses some. Of approximately 120,000 clones listed, 86% were seen once; the top ten hold about 5.4%. Material: peripheral blood. These receptors were taken from a human donor in a cohort sampled during active COVID-19.

The V call is TRBV28, the J call TRBJ2-7; possible D gene TRBD2, 6 bases. V gave up 5 bases and J gave up 3 bases, with 11 bases separating them. Germline V gives CDR1 MDHEN, CDR2 SYDVKM. The CDR3 sequence is 13 residues long. This CDR3 reads CASSPGLYYEQYF. The CDR3 nucleotides are TGTGCCAGCAGTCCGGGACTCTACTACGAGCAGTACTTC.

The DNA for the CDR3 is TGTGCCAGCAGCACCGGGACAGGGGGTGTTCGCTATGGCTACACCTTC. This codes for CASSTGTGGVRYGYTF. The chain combines TRBV5-6 with TRBJ1-2; TRBD1 matches at 11 bases. The CDR3 runs 16 residues. J was trimmed by 4 bases and V by 4 bases; bases with no gene match: 9. Per germline, CDR1 SGHDT and CDR2 YYEEEE.

The chain couples TRBV15 to TRBJ2-7; 10 bases line up with TRBD1. Germline lookup yields CDR1 LNHNV and CDR2 YYDKDF (reference sequence). V shed 8 bases, J shed 4 bases, and the junction held 8 bases outside the gene matches. The CDR3 totals 14 residues. The CDR3 reads CATARDRGSYEQYF. CDR3 sequence (DNA): TGTGCCACCGCCCGGGACAGGGGTTCGTACGAGCAGTACTTC.

J is TRBJ1-1 and V is TRBV6-4; possible D gene TRBD1, 6 bases. CDR3 size: 13 residues. From germline, CDR1 is MRHNA and CDR2 SNTAGT. The V end lost 6 bases, the J end lost 2 bases, and 10 bases lay between the germline ends. The CDR3 DNA reads as TGTGCCAGCAGACAGGGTGTTAACACTGAAGCTTTCTTT. This codes for CASRQGVNTEAFF.

The CDR3: CASTPPTSPDTQYF. Written as DNA, the CDR3 is TGTGCCAGCACCCCTCCGACTAGCCCAGATACGCAGTATTTT. This rearrangement joins TRBV5-6 to TRBJ2-3; 7 nucleotides line up with TRBD2. The ends lost 6 bases at V and 4 bases at J; junction bases unmatched: 8. Germline V gene data show CDR1 as SGHDT and CDR2 as YYEEEE. The CDR3 spans 14 residues. Complete variable domain (other parts from reference TRBV5-6 and TRBJ2-3): DAGVTQSPTHLIKTRGQQVTLRCSPKSGHDTVSWYQQALGQGPQFIFQYYEEEERQRGNFPDRFSGHQFPNYSSELNVNALLLGDSALYLCASTPPTSPDTQYFGPGTRLTVL.

DNA for the CDR3: TGCGCCAGCAGTGAGCTGACTAGCGGGAAAGAGACCCAGTACTTC. Amino acid sequence: CASSELTSGKETQYF. The chain links TRBV10-1 to TRBJ2-5, with TRBD2 matching 11 bases. The CDR3 totals 15 residues. The V gene end was trimmed by 2 bases and the J gene end by 3 bases; junction bases not matched to a gene: 2. Germline V lookup: CDR1 WNHNN, CDR2 SYGVQD (reference sequence).

The V call is TRBV18, the J call TRBJ2-7; D is possibly TRBD2 (6 bases). The germline V and J ends were trimmed by 3 bases and 3 bases, with 9 bases remaining between them. Germline V gene lookup returns CDR1 KGHSH and CDR2 LQKENI. The CDR3 is 13 residues long. The CDR3 protein is CASSPDGGYEQYF. The CDR3 DNA reads TGTGCCAGCTCACCGGACGGGGGCTACGAGCAGTACTTC.

The V and J genes are TRBV7-9 and TRBJ2-7, with 9 bases matching TRBD1. Germline V gene lookup returns CDR1 SEHNR and CDR2 FQNEAQ (reference sequence). The CDR3 totals 16 residues. Trimming took 3 bases from V and 3 from J; bases not matched to a gene: 9. CDR3 in amino acids: CASSFPPGTGYYEQYF. DNA for the CDR3: TGTGCCAGCAGCTTCCCCCCCGGGACAGGGTACTACGAGCAGTACTTC.

The chain recombines TRBV18 with TRBJ1-6, with 7 nucleotides matching TRBD1. Germline-derived CDR1 and CDR2 are KGHSH and LQKENI. Germline trimming cut 5 bases from V and 0 bases from J; bases unmatched to any gene: 7. The CDR3 loop spans 17 amino acids. The CDR3 region has the DNA TGTGCCAGCTCATCATCGACAGGGATCTCCTATAATTCACCCCTCCACTTT. Translated: CASSSSTGISYNSPLHF.

A single count supports this clone. The rearrangement uses TRBV2 and TRBJ1-5, with TRBD1 matching over 8 bases. Per germline, CDR1 SNHLY and CDR2 FYNNEI. The CDR3 consists of 16 residues. Trimming removed 8 bases from V and 9 bases from J; junction bases left unmatched: 18. CDR3 DNA sequence: TGTGCCAGCGGCCTAGTGGGACAGGCCTTACGGACGCCCCAGCATTTT. Its translation: CASGLVGQALRTPQHF. The complete variable domain, with remaining parts taken from reference TRBV2 and TRBJ1-5, reads EPEVTQTPSHQVTQMGQEVILRCVPISNHLYFYWYRQILGQKVEFLVSFYNNEISEKSEIFDDQFSVERPDGSNFTLKIRSTKLEDSAMYFCASGLVGQALRTPQHFGDGTRLSIL.